The next 5 T cell receptor beta chains were all read from a single sample in a study of T cell changes during pregnancy in multiple sclerosis. Clones were sequenced by immunoSEQ multiplex PCR, and TCRdb holds only the in-frame ones, with some missing. The sample has fewer than 50,000 clones, around 93% seen once; the top ten hold 3.5% to 5%. This specimen consisted of CD8+ T cells from peripheral blood mononuclear cells, obtained in the first trimester of pregnancy. These receptors all come from a female donor with multiple sclerosis, enrolled in a pregnancy study.

The chain combines TRBV7-2 with TRBJ2-5; no clear D. Per germline, CDR1 SGHTA and CDR2 FQGNSA. This CDR3 has 15 residues. V shed 1 base and J shed 5 bases, with 14 bases lying between them. CDR3 in DNA: TGTGCCAGCAGCTTAGGGCTAGAGTTGTGGGAGACCCAGTACTTC. It is translated as CASSLGLELWETQYF.

This clone came up once. The genes are TRBV19 and TRBJ2-2; weak D call: TRBD2 (5 bases). Trimming shortened V by 9 bases and J by 5 bases, and 16 bases separated the two germline ends. From germline, CDR1 is LNHDA and CDR2 SQIVND (reference sequence). CDR3 size: 14 residues. The CDR3, as DNA: TGTGCCAGCCGGGATCCATGGGATACCGGGGAGCTGTTTTTT. This translates into CASRDPWDTGELFF.

This chain links TRBV30 with TRBJ2-1; D is unresolved. This CDR3 has 15 residues. Trimming removed 3 bases from V and 6 bases from J, with 18 bases in between. Germline loops: CDR1 GTSNPN, CDR2 SVGIG (reference sequence). The CDR3, as DNA: TGTGCCTGGAGACGGTCCAAGCAACGGAGCAATGAGCAGTTCTTC. Amino acids: CAWRRSKQRSNEQFF.

The rearrangement uses TRBV4-2 and TRBJ2-1; TRBD2 matches at 8 bases. Germline loops: CDR1 LGHNA, CDR2 YNFKEQ. V lost 0 bases to trimming and J lost 8 bases; unmatched junction nucleotides: 15. This CDR3 region has 18 residues. CDR3 nucleotide sequence: TGTGCCAGCAGCCAAGATCCCGTGGAACTAGCGGTGAACGATGAGCAGTTCTTC. Its translation: CASSQDPVELAVNDEQFF.

This clone has only one observation. V usage is TRBV27 and J usage is TRBJ1-2, with D uncertain. V shed 7 bases and J shed 3 bases, with 9 bases lying between them. In germline, CDR1 is MNHEY, CDR2 SMNVEV (reference sequence). The CDR3 extends over 12 amino acids. CDR3 bases: TGTGCCAGCAAAGGAGTTGACTATGGCTACACCTTC. Its protein is CASKGVDYGYTF.